Each of the 5 T cell receptor beta chains below was sequenced from the same sample in a study of cytomegalovirus exposure and HLA in healthy donors. Sequencing was performed with immunoSEQ multiplex PCR; in TCRdb, only in-frame clones are kept and a portion is missing. The sample consists of about 130,000 clones, roughly 87% of them appearing once. Sequencing was performed on PBMCs. The receptors stem from a woman between 18 and 29 years old in good health and CMV-seropositive.

The chain is built from TRBV15 and TRBJ2-1; 8 nucleotides align to TRBD2. The CDR3 sequence is 20 residues long. Germline lookup yields CDR1 LNHNV and CDR2 YYDKDF (reference sequence). V was pared by 1 base and J by 0 bases, with 14 bases of the junction left unmatched. CDR3 bases: TGTGCCACCAGCAGAGCCCGGGGGGGCCGGTGTGGGGCCTCCTACAATGAGCAGTTCTTC. Protein product: CATSRARGGRCGASYNEQFF.

The chain has TRBV11-2 and TRBJ1-2; the match to TRBD1 covers 8 bases. The length of the CDR3 is 13 residues. Trimming removed 6 bases from V and 4 bases from J; junction bases left unmatched: 4. CDR1 SGHAT and CDR2 FQNNGV come from the germline V gene. The DNA of the CDR3 is TGTGCCAGCAGATCCACAGGGGGCTATGGCTACACCTTC. It translates to CASRSTGGYGYTF.

V and J are TRBV19 and TRBJ1-5; D unresolved. V gave up 10 bases and J gave up 8 bases, with 18 bases separating them. Germline V gene data show CDR1 as LNHDA and CDR2 as SQIVND (reference sequence). The CDR3 has 13 amino acids. CDR3 loop: CANYRALMEPQHF. CDR3 nucleotides: TGTGCCAACTACCGTGCCCTGATGGAGCCCCAGCATTTT.

This chain links TRBV19 with TRBJ1-1; D is unclear. V was trimmed by 5 bases and J by 4 bases, leaving 17 bases between them. CDR1 is LNHDA, CDR2 SQIVND, per germline (reference sequence). There are 15 residues in the CDR3. The CDR3 loop reads CASSPHLVGSTEAFF. In DNA, the CDR3 is TGTGCCAGTAGTCCACATTTGGTAGGGAGCACTGAAGCTTTCTTT.

The chain has TRBV27 and TRBJ2-6; D remains unclear. Between the trimmed V and J ends, which lost 6 bases and 0 bases, there was a span of 6 bases. The CDR3 is 14 amino acids. Germline CDR1 reads MNHEY; CDR2 reads SMNVEV (reference sequence). The CDR3 sequence: CASRSFSGANVLTF. The CDR3 coding sequence is TGTGCCAGCAGATCCTTCTCTGGGGCCAACGTCCTGACTTTC.